The 16 T cell receptor beta chains listed next were all sequenced from one sample in a study of T cell responses to AZD1222 COVID-19 vaccine. Assay: immunoSEQ multiplex PCR; the TCRdb copy retains only in-frame clones and omits some. The sample consists of fewer than 120,000 clones, 80% to 95% of them appearing once. The sample was peripheral blood, taken 28 days after the second AZD1222 dose. The receptors stem from an adult who received the AZD1222 COVID-19 vaccine.

The gene calls are TRBV6-5 and TRBJ1-2; D remains ambiguous. The CDR3 covers 15 residues. Trimming took 8 bases from V and 3 from J, leaving 19 bases between them. Germline assignment: CDR1 MNHEY and CDR2 SVGAGI. CDR3 in amino acids: CASGPYLMAYYGYTF. The CDR3 DNA is TGTGCCAGCGGCCCCTACCTAATGGCGTACTATGGCTACACCTTC.

This chain joins TRBV5-4 and TRBJ2-5; D ambiguous. Deletions cut 2 bases from V and 4 bases from J, with 12 bases between. CDR3 length: 14 residues. Germline CDR1 and CDR2: SGHNT and YYREEE (reference sequence). The CDR3, as DNA: TGTGCCAGCAGCTTAAGAAGCTGGGTAGAGACCCAGTACTTC. Protein: CASSLRSWVETQYF.

This chain connects TRBV5-5 to TRBJ2-1; D may be TRBD1 or TRBD2 (5 bases each). Germline CDR1 reads SGHKS; CDR2 reads YYEKEE (reference sequence). The CDR3 contains 13 residues. V was pared by 10 bases and J by 3 bases, with 14 bases between. CDR3 in amino acids: CAAARDGYNEQFF. The CDR3 DNA reads as TGTGCCGCCGCCCGGGACGGCTACAATGAGCAGTTCTTC.

In this sample, this clone turned up a few times. This rearrangement joins TRBV27 to TRBJ2-2; 11 bases map to TRBD2. This CDR3 has 15 amino acids. The germline CDR1 and CDR2 sequences are MNHEY and SMNVEV (reference sequence). V lost 4 bases to trimming and J lost 7 bases; unmatched junction nucleotides: 5. The DNA for the CDR3 is TGTGCCAGCAGTTGGAGTAGCGGGGGGGGCGGGGAGCTGTTTTTT. Its translation is CASSWSSGGGGELFF.

The chain joins TRBV7-2 to TRBJ2-1; 10 nucleotides agree with TRBD2. The germline gives CDR1 SGHTA, CDR2 FQGNSA. The trim removed 4 bases at V and 3 bases at J, leaving 3 bases unmatched. CDR3 length: 15 amino acids. The CDR3 DNA reads as TGTGCCAGCAGCTCTCTAGCGGGGGACTACAATGAGCAGTTCTTC. This codes for CASSSLAGDYNEQFF.

This rearrangement joins TRBV7-8 to TRBJ1-1; D is perhaps TRBD1 (6 bases). CDR3 size: 15 residues. Germline CDR1 is SGHVS and CDR2 is FQNEAQ. V lost 5 bases, J lost 0 bases, and 13 bases lay in between. CDR3 sequence reads: CASSKGQGLNTEAFF. The CDR3, as DNA: TGTGCCAGCAGCAAAGGGCAGGGGTTGAACACTGAAGCTTTCTTT.

The chain has TRBV27 and TRBJ2-6; the D is unclear. CDR1 and CDR2 (germline): MNHEY, SMNVEV (reference sequence). CDR3 length equals 14 residues. V shed 8 bases and J shed 0 bases, with 8 bases lying between them. In nucleotides, the CDR3 is TGTGCCAGCGGTGTCCACTCTGGGGCCAACGTCCTGACTTTC. Protein product: CASGVHSGANVLTF.

Concerning this clone: Other DNA sequences in this specimen translate into the identical CDR3. The genes are TRBV19 and TRBJ2-6; TRBD2 matches 7 bases. The trim removed 2 bases at V and 2 bases at J, leaving 0 bases unmatched. CDR3 size: 15 residues. Germline lookup yields CDR1 LNHDA and CDR2 SQIVND (reference sequence). The CDR3 spells CASSISGAGANVLTF. As DNA, the CDR3 is TGTGCCAGTAGTATAAGCGGGGCTGGGGCCAACGTCCTGACTTTC.

A single count supports this clone. This sequence joins TRBV11-2 and TRBJ1-2; 11 bases are a match to TRBD1. The CDR3 has 18 residues. Germline CDR1 reads SGHAT; CDR2 reads FQNNGV. V lost 3 bases to trimming and J lost 0 bases; unmatched junction nucleotides: 9. The CDR3 nucleotides read TGTGCCAGCAGCTTCCCGGGACAGGGGGGCCTTTCTAACTATGGCTACACCTTC. This codes for CASSFPGQGGLSNYGYTF. Full variable domain (remainder filled in from reference TRBV11-2 and TRBJ1-2): EAGVAQSPRYKIIEKRQSVAFWCNPISGHATLYWYQQILGQGPKLLIQFQNNGVVDDSQLPKDRFSAERLKGVDSTLKIQPAKLEDSAVYLCASSFPGQGGLSNYGYTFGSGTRLTVV.

In the case of this clone: A read error may account for a junction end that differs from germline. This chain links TRBV7-7 with TRBJ2-1; TRBD1 is a possible D gene (5 bases). The CDR3 sequence is 16 residues long. Germline CDR1 reads SSHAT; CDR2 reads FNYEAQ (reference sequence). DNA for the CDR3: TGTGCTAGCAGCTTAAAGGTGGGGCAGTCCTACAATGAGCAGTTCTTC. Its translation is CASSLKVGQSYNEQFF. The full variable domain, its missing parts supplied by reference TRBV7-7 and TRBJ2-1, is GAGVSQSPRYKVTKRGQDVTLRCDPISSHATLYWYQQALGQGPEFLTYFNYEAQPDKSGLPSDRFSAERPEGSISTLTIQRTEQRDSAMYRCASSLKVGQSYNEQFFGPGTRLTVL.

This chain joins TRBV7-2 and TRBJ2-1; 10 bases are shared with TRBD1. The V and J ends lost 6 bases and 4 bases, in that order; junction bases with no gene match: 6. Germline V gene lookup returns CDR1 SGHTA and CDR2 FQGNSA. This CDR3 is built from 15 residues. CDR3 bases: TGTGCCAGCAGAACTGGACAGGGGGTTTACAATGAGCAGTTCTTC. Translated: CASRTGQGVYNEQFF.

V gene TRBV29-1 combines with J gene TRBJ2-5, with D unresolved. Germline V CDR1 and CDR2: SQVTM, ANQGSEA. V lost 5 bases and J 5 bases, leaving 12 bases between the germline ends. The CDR3 spans 12 residues. CDR3 nucleotides: TGCAGCGTTTTAGAAGGGCGGGAGACCCAGTACTTC. Its protein product is CSVLEGRETQYF.

The V call is TRBV27, the J call TRBJ1-2, with D possibly TRBD1 on 6 matching bases. Trimming took 3 bases from V and 9 from J, leaving 14 bases between them. The CDR3 extends over 13 amino acids. Germline V gene lookup returns CDR1 MNHEY and CDR2 SMNVEV (reference sequence). Here the CDR3 reads CASSFSQGTSYTF. CDR3 DNA sequence: TGTGCCAGCAGTTTCTCACAGGGAACGAGCTACACCTTC.

The gene calls are TRBV6-6 and TRBJ1-4; D is unclear. This CDR3 has 11 amino acids. The V and J ends lost 6 bases and 8 bases respectively, with 7 bases between them. The germline CDR1 and CDR2 sequences are MNHNY and SVGAGI (reference sequence). CDR3 DNA: TGTGCCAGCAGCCGGGAAGAAAAACTGTTTTTT. Residues: CASSREEKLFF.

This chain links TRBV30 with TRBJ1-2; 7 positions agree with TRBD1. Germline assignment: CDR1 GTSNPN and CDR2 SVGIG (reference sequence). This CDR3 is 14 amino acids long. With V trimmed by 5 bases and J by 2 bases, 8 bases remained unmatched. CDR3 region: CAWRGQGGNYGYTF. In DNA form, the CDR3 reads TGTGCCTGGCGGGGGCAGGGGGGGAACTATGGCTACACCTTC.

This clone has only one observation. The V gene is TRBV19, the J gene TRBJ1-2, with 8 bases identical to TRBD1. Per germline, CDR1 LNHDA and CDR2 SQIVND (reference sequence). The CDR3 runs to 13 residues. The J segment lost 5 bases and the V segment lost 4 bases, leaving 3 bases of the junction unmatched. This chain's CDR3 is CASSNRGEYGYTF. Here the CDR3 DNA reads TGTGCCAGTAGTAACAGGGGGGAATATGGCTACACCTTC.